These 2 T cell receptor beta chains came from one sample sequenced in a study of cytomegalovirus exposure and HLA in healthy donors. This table comes from immunoSEQ multiplex PCR, and its TCRdb copy is limited to in-frame clones, with some not included. The sample consists of 20,000 to 25,000 clones, about 97% of them appearing once. Sequenced material: PBMCs. All receptors derive from a man aged 25-45 years in good health and CMV-seropositive.

The chain has TRBV18 and TRBJ2-5; 8 bases fit TRBD2. The junction had 12 bases not matched to a gene; V was cut back by 6 bases and J by 0 bases. This CDR3 is built from 17 residues. The germline CDR1 and CDR2 sequences are KGHSH and LQKENI. CDR3 loop: CASSQILAEKYQETQYF. CDR3 DNA: TGTGCCAGCTCGCAAATACTAGCGGAGAAGTACCAAGAGACCCAGTACTTC.

This sequence joins TRBV15 and TRBJ2-1, with 8 bases aligning to TRBD1. V was pared by 0 bases and J by 6 bases, with 7 bases of the junction left unmatched. The CDR3 is made up of 16 amino acids. The germline V gene encodes CDR1 LNHNV and CDR2 YYDKDF (reference sequence). In nucleotides, the CDR3 is TGTGCCACCAGCAGAGATCTACAGGGGGGAGGCAATGAGCAGTTCTTC. It encodes CATSRDLQGGGNEQFF.